Shown below are 30 T cell receptor beta chains from a single sample sequenced in a study of blood T cells in healthy people across ages (dated by TCRdb to between 2015 and 2017). The method was 5' RACE. For sequencing, an Illumina HiSeq 2500 was employed. A second about 6 to 11 cycle PCR used a sample-barcoded 5' primer and a J-beta primer mix. TCRdb's own reprocessing of the public reads used fastp at Q25 and MiXCR and kept productive beta chains. Records with the same CDR3 protein are collapsed into one entry carrying the most frequent genes and DNA. For this sample the table gives about 670,000 distinct CDR3 sequences, of which roughly half were detected only once. The ten largest clones take up less than 15% of the sample. Sequenced input: blood. Source of these receptors: a woman older than 75 in good health.

On this clonotype: This sequence may be a read error, since a much larger clone differs from it by one base. V gene TRBV28 combines with J gene TRBJ2-4, with 8 bases aligning to TRBD1. This CDR3 is built from 15 residues. J lost 0 bases, V lost 6 bases, and 4 bases had no gene match. Germline V gives CDR1 MDHEN, CDR2 SYDVKM. DNA for the CDR3: TGTGCCAGCAGAGGGGACAGGCAAGCCAAAAACATTCAGTACTTC. Translating it yields CASRGDRQAKNIQYF.

The chain has TRBV3-1 and TRBJ2-1; D unclear. Trimming removed 3 bases from V and 8 bases from J, with 8 bases in between. The CDR3 covers 12 residues. In germline, CDR1 is LGHDT, CDR2 YNNKEL (reference sequence). DNA for the CDR3: TGTGCCAGCAGCCAGAACAACGATGAGCAGTTCTTC. This encodes CASSQNNDEQFF.

Turning to this clonotype: Since a much larger clone is just one base distant, this may be a read error. The V gene is TRBV13, the J gene TRBJ2-5; the match to TRBD2 covers 9 bases. This CDR3 is 15 amino acids long. CDR1 PRHDT and CDR2 FYEKMQ come from the germline V gene (reference sequence). This CDR3 reads CASSLERGVTETRYF. Here the CDR3 DNA reads TGTGCCAGCAGCTTAGAGCGGGGGGTCACAGAGACCCGGTACTTC.

This clonotype was found many times. The chain links TRBV28 to TRBJ2-3, with TRBD2 matching over 11 bases. The V segment lost 11 bases and the J segment 1 base; nucleotides outside the gene matches: 17. Germline lookup yields CDR1 MDHEN and CDR2 SYDVKM. The CDR3 spans 18 residues. DNA for the CDR3: TGTGCCGTATCAAAGGTAGCGGGGGGGGTCATCGGCACAGATACGCAGTATTTT. This encodes CAVSKVAGGVIGTDTQYF.

The V gene is TRBV7-2, the J gene TRBJ2-7; D is possibly TRBD1 or TRBD2 (5 bases each). The germline CDR1 and CDR2 sequences are SGHTA and FQGNSA. CDR3 length: 14 residues. Trimming cost V 1 base and J 7 bases, with 14 bases left between them. The CDR3 protein is CASSLEGTGEEQYF. The CDR3 DNA follows: TGTGCCAGCAGCTTAGAAGGGACCGGCGAGGAGCAGTACTTC. Together with reference TRBV7-2 and TRBJ2-7, the CDR3 gives the full variable domain: GAGVSQSPSNKVTEKGKDVELRCDPISGHTALYWYRQSLGQGLEFLIYFQGNSAPDKSGLPSDRFSAERTGGSVSTLTIQRTQQEDSAVYLCASSLEGTGEEQYFGPGTRLTVT.

This clonotype was recorded many times. The chain couples TRBV6-2 or TRBV6-3 to TRBJ2-5; TRBD2 aligns across 15 bases. With V trimmed by 7 bases and J by 6 bases, 3 bases remained unmatched. The length of the CDR3 is 14 residues. Per the germline V gene, CDR1 is MNHEY and CDR2 is SVGEGT. The CDR3 DNA follows: TGTGCCAGCAAAGGACTAGCGGGAGGGAAGACCCAGTACTTC. Amino acids: CASKGLAGGKTQYF.

The CDR3 region is CSARTGEAGETQYF. DNA for the CDR3: TGCAGTGCAAGGACAGGGGAGGCGGGAGAGACCCAGTACTTC. The chain couples TRBV20-1 to TRBJ2-5; 9 bases align to TRBD1. Losses at the gene ends were 6 bases for V and 4 bases for J; bases not matched to a gene: 9. CDR3 size: 14 residues. CDR1 and CDR2 from the germline V gene are DFQATT and SNEGSKA (reference sequence).

The gene calls are TRBV27 and TRBJ1-4; weak D call: TRBD1 (5 bases). Germline V CDR1 and CDR2: MNHEY, SMNVEV (reference sequence). V was shortened by 7 bases and J by 8 bases, with 17 bases between the two germline ends. CDR3 length: 14 residues. CDR3 protein: CASTWQAWGEKLFF. The DNA for the CDR3 is TGTGCCAGCACCTGGCAGGCATGGGGGGAAAAACTGTTTTTT.

The rearrangement joins TRBV2 to TRBJ1-5; D call uncertain. The CDR3 runs to 13 residues. Trimming removed 3 bases from V and 7 bases from J, with 10 bases in between. CDR1 and CDR2 (germline): SNHLY, FYNNEI. CDR3 DNA sequence: TGTGCCAGCAGTGAGACGGAAATACAGCCCCAGCATTTT. Amino acids: CASSETEIQPQHF. The full variable domain, its missing parts supplied by reference TRBV2 and TRBJ1-5, is EPEVTQTPSHQVTQMGQEVILRCVPISNHLYFYWYRQILGQKVEFLVSFYNNEISEKSEIFDDQFSVERPDGSNFTLKIRSTKLEDSAMYFCASSETEIQPQHFGDGTRLSIL.

This clonotype was detected once. This chain uses TRBV21-1 with TRBJ1-2; the D call TRBD1 from the table was never checked on the DNA. TRBV21-1 is classified as a pseudogene. The CDR3 covers 16 residues. The CDR3 nucleotides read TGTGCCAGCAGCAAAGTATCGGGACCGCTATACTATGGCTACACCTTC. This codes for CASSKVSGPLYYGYTF.

This clonotype was counted ten times or more. The V call is TRBV5-1, the J call TRBJ2-3; D unresolved. This CDR3 has 16 residues. The V and J ends lost 2 bases and 1 base respectively, with 14 bases between them. Germline V gives CDR1 SGHRS, CDR2 YFSETQ. The CDR3 region is CASSLNGQERTDTQYF. Written as DNA, the CDR3 is TGCGCCAGCAGCTTAAATGGGCAGGAGCGCACAGATACGCAGTATTTT.

This sequence joins TRBV12-3 or TRBV12-4 and TRBJ1-2; 8 nucleotides match TRBD1. J was trimmed by 8 bases and V by 4 bases; bases with no gene match: 15. This CDR3 region has 16 residues. The CDR3 nucleotides read TGTGCCAGCAGTTCCTACTCATGGGACAGGACAGAGGGCTACACCTTC. This translates into CASSSYSWDRTEGYTF.

This chain links TRBV4-1 with TRBJ2-5; 8 bases line up with TRBD2. V lost 1 base, J lost 11 bases, and 18 bases stayed unmatched. Germline CDR1 reads MGHRA; CDR2 reads YSYEKL. CDR3 length: 17 residues. DNA for the CDR3: TGCGCCAGCAGCCAAGTTTATAAGCGGGGGACTACACATGAGCAGTACTTC. As protein: CASSQVYKRGTTHEQYF.

J is TRBJ2-1 and V is TRBV5-1; the D gene is possibly TRBD2 (5 bases). This CDR3 has 16 residues. Trimming stripped 5 bases from V and 0 bases from J, with 15 bases between. The germline CDR1 and CDR2 sequences are SGHRS and YFSETQ. For the CDR3, the DNA is TGCGCCAGCAGTATTAGCGCTGTGAGCTCCTACAATGAGCAGTTCTTC. This sequence encodes CASSISAVSSYNEQFF.

CDR3 loop: CASSRVGLAGGPSYNEQFF. CDR3 DNA sequence: TGCGCCAGCAGCCGAGTTGGACTAGCGGGAGGACCGTCCTACAATGAGCAGTTCTTC. The V call is TRBV5-1, the J call TRBJ2-1; 14 bases fit TRBD2. J gave up 1 base and V 4 bases, and 10 bases lay outside the gene matches. The CDR3 has 19 residues. The germline V gene encodes CDR1 SGHRS and CDR2 YFSETQ.

This clonotype turned up a few times. J is TRBJ1-1 and V is TRBV19, with a weak D call TRBD1 (5 bases). Germline V lookup: CDR1 LNHDA, CDR2 SQIVND (reference sequence). Trimming took off 1 base at V and 6 bases at J, with 6 bases between the two ends. The CDR3 totals 12 residues. For the CDR3, the DNA is TGTGCCAGTAGTATAGGGGGGGCTGAAGCTTTCTTT. Amino acid sequence: CASSIGGAEAFF.

With regard to this clonotype: One end of the junction varies from germline; a read error may be responsible. This CDR3 is CARSGLTTVPSTDTQYF. In nucleotides, the CDR3 is TGTGCCCGGAGTGGCCTAACGACTGTCCCTAGCACAGATACGCAGTATTTT. This sequence joins TRBV30 and TRBJ2-3; no definite D call. CDR3 length: 17 amino acids. From germline, CDR1 is GTSNPN and CDR2 SVGIG (reference sequence). The variable domain in full, completed from reference TRBV30 and TRBJ2-3, reads SQTIHQWPATLVQPVGSPLSLECTVEGTSNPNLYWYRQAAGRGLQLLFYSVGIGQISSEVPQNLSASRPQDRQFILSSKKLLLSDSGFYLCARSGLTTVPSTDTQYFGPGTRLTVL.

The table lists this clonotype with many counts. This rearrangement joins TRBV5-1 to TRBJ1-2; TRBD1 aligns across 10 bases. V lost 2 bases to trimming and J lost 8 bases; unmatched junction nucleotides: 6. Per the germline V gene, CDR1 is SGHRS and CDR2 is YFSETQ. The CDR3 is 14 amino acids. The CDR3 nucleotides are TGCGCCAGCAGCTTATTCGGGACAGGGGTCGGCTACACCTTC. Translation: CASSLFGTGVGYTF.

This sequence joins TRBV25-1 and TRBJ2-7; D gene ambiguous. Trimming took off 2 bases at V and 4 bases at J, with 9 bases between the two ends. CDR3 length: 13 amino acids. Germline assignment: CDR1 MGHDK and CDR2 SYGVNS. Here the CDR3 reads CASSELGFYEQYF. The CDR3 DNA reads TGTGCCAGCAGTGAACTGGGTTTTTACGAGCAGTACTTC.

This clonotype was found many times. This sequence joins TRBV20-1 and TRBJ2-5; D is unresolved. Looked up from germline, CDR1 is DFQATT and CDR2 is SNEGSKA (reference sequence). The V end was cut by 6 bases, the J end by 4 bases, with 15 bases between. The CDR3 totals 13 residues. CDR3 nucleotides: TGCAGTGCACCTGCCCGGGTGTTAGAGACCCAGTACTTC. Its translation: CSAPARVLETQYF.

This clonotype was seen at least ten times. V is TRBV28 and J is TRBJ1-2; tentative D call: TRBD1 (5 bases). Trimming took 6 bases from V and 7 from J, leaving 18 bases between them. Germline lookup yields CDR1 MDHEN and CDR2 SYDVKM. The CDR3 totals 14 residues. The CDR3 bases are TGTGCCAGCAGCTTTCTCGGGACCTTGCGTGGCTACACCTTC. It yields the protein CASSFLGTLRGYTF.

This CDR3 reads CAISGRGSGTPDTQYF. CDR3 DNA: TGTGCCATCAGTGGAAGGGGCAGCGGGACTCCAGATACGCAGTATTTT. This sequence joins TRBV10-3 and TRBJ2-3; TRBD2 matches at 7 bases. The J segment lost 4 bases and the V segment lost 4 bases, leaving 11 bases of the junction unmatched. CDR1 and CDR2 from the germline V gene are ENHRY and SYGVKD. The CDR3 is made up of 16 amino acids.

This clonotype showed up just a few times. This chain connects TRBV5-1 to TRBJ2-2; D is undetermined. The CDR3 has 14 residues. Per the germline V gene, CDR1 is SGHRS and CDR2 is YFSETQ. Trimming removed 2 bases from V and 0 bases from J, with 5 bases in between. The chain's CDR3 is CASSFYANTGELFF. The CDR3 region has the DNA TGCGCCAGCAGCTTTTACGCGAACACCGGGGAGCTGTTTTTT.

Points on this clonotype: The junction does not match germline at one end; this may be a read error. The genes are TRBV4-1 and TRBJ2-3, with 9 bases aligning to TRBD2. The germline CDR1 and CDR2 sequences are MGHRA and YSYEKL. This CDR3 has 17 amino acids. The CDR3 sequence: CAGSQDCSGGATDTQYF. The CDR3 DNA is TGCGCCGGCAGCCAAGATTGTAGCGGGGGAGCCACAGATACGCAGTATTTT.

This clonotype was seen a few times. This chain joins TRBV20-1 and TRBJ2-1, with D unclear. V dropped 6 bases and J dropped 2 bases, with 14 bases sitting between them. CDR1 DFQATT and CDR2 SNEGSKA come from the germline V gene (reference sequence). The CDR3 runs 14 residues. In DNA form, the CDR3 reads TGCAGTGCCACCGGGTGGGGTCCCTACAATGAGCAGTTCTTC. As protein: CSATGWGPYNEQFF.

This clonotype was found a few times. A much bigger clone sits one base away, suggesting this may be a read error. The genes are TRBV7-6 and TRBJ1-2, with 7 bases fitting TRBD1. The germline V gene encodes CDR1 SGHVS and CDR2 FNYEAQ. V shed 2 bases and J 3 bases; nucleotides not matched to a gene: 18. The CDR3 totals 19 residues. The CDR3 region has the DNA TGTGCCAGCAGCTTAAGGGCAGCCGGGAGACAGGGACGGGACTATGGCTACACCTTC. Its translation is CASSLRAAGRQGRDYGYTF.

The chain is built from TRBV14 and TRBJ2-7; 7 nucleotides agree with TRBD2. J was trimmed by 1 base and V by 6 bases; bases with no gene match: 12. CDR1 and CDR2 from the germline V gene are SGHDN and FVKESK. CDR3 length equals 16 residues. The CDR3 protein is CASRILGGKGSYEQYF. CDR3 nucleotides: TGTGCCAGCAGGATTTTGGGGGGGAAGGGATCCTACGAGCAGTACTTC.

The chain carries TRBV12-3 or TRBV12-4 and TRBJ2-5; 7 bases align to TRBD1. After removal of 6 bases from V and 4 bases from J, the junction contained 11 bases not matched to a gene. The CDR3 runs 15 residues. Here the CDR3 DNA reads TGTGCCAGCAGGCATACAGGGGTTTCGGGAGAGACCCAGTACTTC. Protein: CASRHTGVSGETQYF.

The J gene is TRBJ1-1, the V gene TRBV29-1, with D possibly matching TRBD1 (6 bases). V lost 5 bases and J lost 11, with 12 bases in between. CDR3 length: 10 residues. Germline V gene lookup returns CDR1 SQVTM and CDR2 ANQGSEA. The CDR3 sequence is CSVKQGGAFF. CDR3 nucleotides: TGCAGCGTTAAACAGGGAGGTGCTTTCTTT.

About this clonotype itself: This clone may be a read error of a much larger clone one base away. The rearrangement uses TRBV3-1 and TRBJ2-7; 14 positions match TRBD2. The DNA end favors TRBJ2-5, so the J call may be wrong. This CDR3 region has 15 residues. From germline, CDR1 is LGHDT and CDR2 YNNKEL (reference sequence). CDR3 sequence reads: CACSRGLAGVRTQYF. DNA of the CDR3: TGTGCCTGCAGCCGGGGACTAGCGGGAGTGAGGACCCAGTACTTC.